A selection of T cell receptor beta chains follows, all from one sample in a study of response to subunit inactivated influenza vaccine. Via MiXCR, TCRdb re-called the RT-PCR reads, giving one row per CDR3 protein. The sample has 650,000 to 850,000 distinct CDR3 sequences; roughly 13% are singletons. The sample consisted of PBMCs from blood, taken around two weeks before vaccination. The receptors stem from a man in his fifties who received an inactivated influenza vaccine. The CDR3 runs from the conserved cysteine through the conserved F or W. D genes are given only for firm matches. Size is stated for part of the rows, as once, few or many counts, or as a class when the clone is expanded.

J: TRBJ1-2; D: NA; V: TRBV12-3/TRBV12-4; size: few; DNA: TGTGCCAGCAGTCCCCACCTAACAGGAGCTAAGGGCTACACCTTC; CDR3: CASSPHLTGAKGYTF
J: TRBJ2-2; D: TRBD1; V: TRBV28; size: many; DNA: TGTGCCAGCAGTTCTCCTAGGGGGCGGACCGGGGAGCTGTTTTTT; CDR3: CASSSPRGRTGELFF
J: TRBJ2-1; D: TRBD2; V: TRBV27; size: NA; DNA: TGTGCCAGCAGTTACCGCGGGGGCAATGAGCAGTTCTTC; CDR3: CASSYRGGNEQFF
J: TRBJ1-2; D: NA; V: TRBV6-5; size: NA; DNA: TGTGCCAGCAGTTACTCATATCAGAACCTATATGGCTACACCTTC; CDR3: CASSYSYQNLYGYTF
J: TRBJ2-1; D: NA; V: TRBV20-1; size: NA; DNA: TGCAGTGCTAGAGATGTGGGGTATGAGCAGTTCTTC; CDR3: CSARDVGYEQFF
J: TRBJ2-3; D: TRBD2; V: TRBV4-3; size: few; DNA: TGCGCCAGCAGCCAAGATTCGGCCCCGACTAGCGGGATTTCCACAGATACGCAGTATTTT; CDR3: CASSQDSAPTSGISTDTQYF
J: TRBJ2-1; D: NA; V: TRBV12-3/TRBV12-4; size: many; DNA: TGTGCCAGCAGTTTAGCGGGGGGGCACTACAATGAGCAGTTCTTC; CDR3: CASSLAGGHYNEQFF
J: TRBJ2-7; D: TRBD2; V: TRBV28; size: NA; DNA: TGTGCCAGCAGTTTATTGCTAGCGGGGCTCTACGAGCAGTACTTC; CDR3: CASSLLLAGLYEQYF
J: TRBJ2-7; D: TRBD1; V: TRBV4-1; size: NA; DNA: TGCGCCAGCAGCCAAGGCTATGGACAGGGGCTCTACCAGCAGTACTTC; CDR3: CASSQGYGQGLYQQYF
J: TRBJ2-7; D: NA; V: TRBV6-5; size: NA; DNA: TGTGCCAGCAGTTACTCGTTACAGCCTTTTTACGAGCAGTACTTC; CDR3: CASSYSLQPFYEQYF
J: TRBJ1-5; D: TRBD1; V: TRBV20-1; size: once; DNA: TGCAGTGCTAGATCATCCGGGACAGGGGCCTGGGGACCGCATCAGCCCCAGCATTTT; CDR3: CSARSSGTGAWGPHQPQHF